These T cell receptor beta chains were read from a single sample in a study of tumor T cells in aggressive B-cell lymphoma. Only in-frame clones appear in the TCRdb table, and some are missing; sequencing was by immunoSEQ multiplex PCR. The profile covers several thousand clones, with approximately 85% appearing a single time and approximately 2.7% taken by the ten largest. The sequencing input was tumor tissue. The receptors stem from an adult with diffuse large B cell lymphoma. CDR3s include the opening cysteine and the closing phenylalanine or tryptophan. Each record gives: V gene, clone size, D gene, CDR3 length, J gene, CDR3 DNA, CDR3 protein. A D gene is named only where the DNA matches it firmly. Where a row states a size, it is once, few, many or the class of an expanded clone; other rows omit it.

>TRBV11-1|NA|NA|14|TRBJ2-3
TGTGCCAGCACTTATTCTCGGGGAACAGATACGCAGTATTTT
CASTYSRGTDTQYF
>TRBV9|NA|TRBD2|15|TRBJ2-7
TGTGCCAGCAGCGTAGGAGCTAGCGGGAGGTATGAGCAGTACTTC
CASSVGASGRYEQYF
>TRBV4-1|NA|NA|14|TRBJ1-5
TGCGCCAGCAGCCAAGAGCTCGGGGGGCAGCCCCAGCATTTT
CASSQELGGQPQHF
>TRBV27|once|NA|13|TRBJ2-3
TGTGCCAGCAGTTTATACACCACAGATACGCAGTATTTT
CASSLYTTDTQYF
>TRBV29-1|NA|NA|12|TRBJ1-2
TGCAGCGTGGGCGGGGGTGCCTATGGCTACACCTTC
CSVGGGAYGYTF
>TRBV4-1|NA|NA|13|TRBJ1-2
TGCGTCAGCAGCCAAGTCCCTCGAGATGGCTACACCTTC
CVSSQVPRDGYTF
>TRBV4-3|NA|NA|14|TRBJ2-2
TGCGCCAGCAGCCAATACAGGGACACCGGGGAGCTGTTTTTT
CASSQYRDTGELFF
>TRBV5-4|NA|TRBD1|15|TRBJ1-4
TGTGCCAGCAGCTTAGACAGGGCTGTAAATGAAAAACTGTTTTTT
CASSLDRAVNEKLFF
>TRBV5-4|NA|TRBD1|15|TRBJ2-2
TGTGCCAGCAGCTACGGGACAGGGAACACCGGAGAGCTGTTTTTT
CASSYGTGNTGELFF
>TRBV4-1|NA|TRBD2|15|TRBJ2-1
TGCGCCAGCAGCTACTCACTAGCGGGAGGAAGTGAGCAGTTCTTC
CASSYSLAGGSEQFF
>TRBV7-9|NA|NA|15|TRBJ1-1
TGTGCCAGCACCTTAGGGGGGGGCAGGGACACTGAAGCTTTCTTT
CASTLGGGRDTEAFF
>TRBV5-4|few|TRBD1|15|TRBJ2-5
TGTGCCAGCAGCCCCACAGGGGGCGGCCTAGAGACCCAGTACTTC
CASSPTGGGLETQYF
>TRBV9|NA|TRBD2|13|TRBJ2-7
TGTGCCAGCAGCGTCGGAGCGGGGTACGAGCAGTACTTC
CASSVGAGYEQYF
>TRBV7-3|NA|NA|13|TRBJ1-3
TGTGCCAGCAGCTTAGGGTCCGCGGACACCATATATTTT
CASSLGSADTIYF
>TRBV27|NA|TRBD2|15|TRBJ2-3
TGTGCCAGCAGTTCCGGGACTACTGGCACAGATACGCAGTATTTT
CASSSGTTGTDTQYF
>TRBV19|NA|TRBD1|17|TRBJ1-5
TGTGCCAGTAGTATCCAGGGGGCGAGTAGGAGCAATCAGCCCCAGCATTTT
CASSIQGASRSNQPQHF
>TRBV4-1|NA|NA|14|TRBJ1-6
TGCGCCAGCAGCCAAGGCGCGGGTAATTCACCCCTCCACTTT
CASSQGAGNSPLHF
>TRBV6-1|NA|TRBD1|15|TRBJ2-7
TGTGCCAGCAGTGATTACGAGGGGGCGTCCTACGAGCAGTACTTC
CASSDYEGASYEQYF
>TRBV7-2|NA|NA|15|TRBJ2-3
TGTGCCAGCAGCTTAGTTGCGCATAGCACAGATACGCAGTATTTT
CASSLVAHSTDTQYF
>TRBV7-2|once|TRBD2|18|TRBJ2-1
TGTGCCAGCAGCCTCCCCCCCCTACTAGCGGACATAAACAATGAGCAGTTCTTC
CASSLPPLLADINNEQFF
>TRBV19|NA|TRBD2|15|TRBJ2-1
TGTGCCAGTAGTATATCTAGCGGGGCCTACAATGAGCAGTTCTTC
CASSISSGAYNEQFF
>TRBV19|NA|TRBD1|14|TRBJ1-5
TGTGCCAGTACCAGGGGACAGCCAAATGAACCCCAGCATTTT
CASTRGQPNEPQHF
>TRBV9|NA|TRBD2|16|TRBJ2-5
TGTGCCAGCAGCGTAGGGATAGCGGGGGGCCAAGAGACCCAGTACTTC
CASSVGIAGGQETQYF
>TRBV25-1|few|NA|13|TRBJ2-7
TGTGCCAGCAGGCTAACGGGTCCCTACGAGCAGTACTTC
CASRLTGPYEQYF
>TRBV19|NA|NA|15|TRBJ2-5
TGTGCCAGTAGTATAGTTGCGGGGCCCCAAGAGACCCAGTACTTC
CASSIVAGPQETQYF
>TRBV30|NA|TRBD1|13|TRBJ1-6
TGTGCCTGGAGTCCCCAGGGGGATTCACCCCTCCACTTT
CAWSPQGDSPLHF
>TRBV4-3|NA|TRBD1|13|TRBJ1-4
TGCGCCAGCGGCCAGGGGGGGATTGAAAAACTGTTTTTT
CASGQGGIEKLFF
>TRBV19|NA|TRBD1|16|TRBJ2-2
TGTGCCAGTAGTCCAAGGACAGGGGTAAACACCGGGGAGCTGTTTTTT
CASSPRTGVNTGELFF
>TRBV6-6|NA|TRBD1|15|TRBJ1-5
TGTGCCAGCAGCCAGGACAGGGGGCCCTTTCAGCCCCAGCATTTT
CASSQDRGPFQPQHF
>TRBV14|NA|TRBD1|16|TRBJ1-2
TGTGCCAGCAGCCAAGTATCGCAGGGGGCCTTCTATGGCTACACCTTC
CASSQVSQGAFYGYTF
>TRBV2|NA|NA|12|TRBJ2-7
TGTGCCAGCAGTACAGGGGAGGCCGAGCAGTACTTC
CASSTGEAEQYF
>TRBV7-9|few|TRBD1|15|TRBJ2-1
TGTGCCAGCAGCTTAAGGGGGGACAGGGTTAATGAGCAGTTCTTC
CASSLRGDRVNEQFF
>TRBV4-1|NA|TRBD1|15|TRBJ2-1
TGCGCCAGCAGCCAAGATCCAGGGGGTGGGAATGAGCAGTTCTTC
CASSQDPGGGNEQFF